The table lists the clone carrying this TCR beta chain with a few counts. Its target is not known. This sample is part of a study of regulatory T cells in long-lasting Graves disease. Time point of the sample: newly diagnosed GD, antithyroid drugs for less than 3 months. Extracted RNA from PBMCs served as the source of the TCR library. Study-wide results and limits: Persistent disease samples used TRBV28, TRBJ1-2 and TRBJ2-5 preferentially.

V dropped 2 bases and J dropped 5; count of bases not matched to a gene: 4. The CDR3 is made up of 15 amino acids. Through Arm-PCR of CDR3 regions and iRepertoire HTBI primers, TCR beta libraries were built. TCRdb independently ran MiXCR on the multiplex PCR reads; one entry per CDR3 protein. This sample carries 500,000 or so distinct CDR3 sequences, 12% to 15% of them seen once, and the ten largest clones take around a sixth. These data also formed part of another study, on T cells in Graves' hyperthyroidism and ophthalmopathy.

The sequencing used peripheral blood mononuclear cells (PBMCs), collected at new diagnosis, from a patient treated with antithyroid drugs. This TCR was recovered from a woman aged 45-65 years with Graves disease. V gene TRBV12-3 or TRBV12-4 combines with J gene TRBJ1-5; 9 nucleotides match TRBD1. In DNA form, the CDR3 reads TGTGCCAGCAGTTTAAGGGGACAGGGCCATCAGCCCCAGCATTTT. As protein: CASSLRGQGHQPQHF.